This record looks at one T cell receptor beta chain sequence and its context. Assay used: immunoSEQ multiplex PCR; TCRdb lists only in-frame clones, some missing. The sample holds about 320,000 clones, over 80% seen once. The data derive from a study of blood T cell repertoires in COVID-19. Study summary: Material from acute and convalescent COVID-19 was sourced from the United States, Italy and Spain.

The CDR3 covers 17 residues. CDR1 is MNHEY, CDR2 SMNVEV, per germline (reference sequence). Germline trimming cut 7 bases from V and 4 bases from J; bases unmatched to any gene: 8. The receptor was derived from a man younger than 40 who had recovered from COVID-19. Sequencing input: PBMCs or T cells enriched from blood (not recorded which). The genes are TRBV27 and TRBJ2-2, with 14 bases fitting TRBD2. DNA for the CDR3: TGTGCCAGCAACACGGGACTAGCGGGGGTTGGCACCGGGGAGCTGTTTTTT. Translating gives CASNTGLAGVGTGELFF.